The entry that follows covers one T cell receptor beta chain sequence. Using immunoSEQ multiplex PCR, the repertoire was profiled, and TCRdb retains in-frame clones only, with some absent. This table holds 95,000 to 100,000 clones, less than 85% found once. This CDR3 contains 16 residues. The germline V gene encodes CDR1 SNHLY and CDR2 FYNNEI. Trimming left V 4 bases short and J 1 base short, with 14 bases between. The source of the sample is a study of T cell responses to AZD1222 COVID-19 vaccine. V usage is TRBV2 and J usage is TRBJ1-3; perhaps TRBD1 as D (5 bases). Sequencing was performed on peripheral blood, taken 28 days after the second AZD1222 dose. The receptor was derived from an adult who received the AZD1222 COVID-19 vaccine. CDR3 bases: TGTGCCAGCAGTGGGGAGGGGTCCGGTTCTGGAAACACCATATATTTT. Translating gives CASSGEGSGSGNTIYF. Full variable domain (outside the CDR3, taken from reference TRBV2 and TRBJ1-3): EPEVTQTPSHQVTQMGQEVILRCVPISNHLYFYWYRQILGQKVEFLVSFYNNEISEKSEIFDDQFSVERPDGSNFTLKIRSTKLEDSAMYFCASSGEGSGSGNTIYFGEGSWLTVV.